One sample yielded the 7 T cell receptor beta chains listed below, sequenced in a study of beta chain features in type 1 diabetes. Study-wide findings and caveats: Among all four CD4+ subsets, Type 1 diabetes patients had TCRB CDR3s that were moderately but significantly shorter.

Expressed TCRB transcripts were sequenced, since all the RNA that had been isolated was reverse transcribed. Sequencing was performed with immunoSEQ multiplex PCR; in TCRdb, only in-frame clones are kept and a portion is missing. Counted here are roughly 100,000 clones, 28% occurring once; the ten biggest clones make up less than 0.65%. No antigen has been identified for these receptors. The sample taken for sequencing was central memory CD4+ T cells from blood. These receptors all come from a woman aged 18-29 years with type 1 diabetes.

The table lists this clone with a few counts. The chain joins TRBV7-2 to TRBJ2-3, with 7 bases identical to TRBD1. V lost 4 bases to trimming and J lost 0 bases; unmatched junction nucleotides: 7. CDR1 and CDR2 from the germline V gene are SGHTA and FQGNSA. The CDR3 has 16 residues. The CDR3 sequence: CASSSRTGLSTDTQYF. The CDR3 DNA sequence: TGTGCCAGCAGCTCCAGGACAGGCCTTAGCACAGATACGCAGTATTTT.

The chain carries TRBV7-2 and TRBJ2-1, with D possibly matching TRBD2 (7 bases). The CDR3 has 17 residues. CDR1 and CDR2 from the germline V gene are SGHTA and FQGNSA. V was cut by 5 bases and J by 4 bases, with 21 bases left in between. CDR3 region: CASSRPRSGGQYNEQFF. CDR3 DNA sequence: TGTGCCAGCAGCCGCCCCAGATCGGGAGGACAGTACAATGAGCAGTTCTTC.

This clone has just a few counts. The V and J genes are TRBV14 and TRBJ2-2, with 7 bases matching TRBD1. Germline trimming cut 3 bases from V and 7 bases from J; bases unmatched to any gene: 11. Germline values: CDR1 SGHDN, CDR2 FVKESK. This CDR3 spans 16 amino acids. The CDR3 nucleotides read TGTGCCAGCAGCCACCACGTGAGGGGGCTTAACGGGGAGCTGTTTTTT. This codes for CASSHHVRGLNGELFF.

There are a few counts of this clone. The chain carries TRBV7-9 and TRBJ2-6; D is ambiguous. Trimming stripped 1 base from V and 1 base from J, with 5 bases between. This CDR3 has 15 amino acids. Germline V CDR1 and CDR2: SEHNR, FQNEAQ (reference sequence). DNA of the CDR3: TGTGCCAGCAGCTTAGACGGTTCTGGGGCCAACGTCCTGACTTTC. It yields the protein CASSLDGSGANVLTF.

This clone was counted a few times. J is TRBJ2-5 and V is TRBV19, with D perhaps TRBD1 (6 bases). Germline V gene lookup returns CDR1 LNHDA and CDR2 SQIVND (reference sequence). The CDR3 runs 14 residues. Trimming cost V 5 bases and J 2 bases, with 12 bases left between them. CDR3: CASSDTGLQETQYF. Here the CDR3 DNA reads TGTGCCAGTAGTGATACAGGGCTTCAAGAGACCCAGTACTTC. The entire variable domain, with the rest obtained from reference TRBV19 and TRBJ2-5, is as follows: DGGITQSPKYLFRKEGQNVTLSCEQNLNHDAMYWYRQDPGQGLRLIYYSQIVNDFQKGDIAEGYSVSREKKESFPLTVTSAQKNPTAFYLCASSDTGLQETQYFGPGTRLLVL.

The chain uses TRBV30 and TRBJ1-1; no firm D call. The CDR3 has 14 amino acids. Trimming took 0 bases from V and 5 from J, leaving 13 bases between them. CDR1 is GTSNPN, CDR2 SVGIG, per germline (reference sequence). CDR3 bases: TGTGCCTGGAGTGTAAGAAGGAGATGGACTGAAGCTTTCTTT. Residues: CAWSVRRRWTEAFF.

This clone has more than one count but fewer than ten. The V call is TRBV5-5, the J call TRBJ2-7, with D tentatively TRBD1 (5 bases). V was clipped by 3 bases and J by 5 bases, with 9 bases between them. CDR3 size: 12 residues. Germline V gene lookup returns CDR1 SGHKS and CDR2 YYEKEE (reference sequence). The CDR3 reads CASSSQGDEQYF. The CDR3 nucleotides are TGTGCCAGCAGCTCGCAAGGGGACGAGCAGTACTTC. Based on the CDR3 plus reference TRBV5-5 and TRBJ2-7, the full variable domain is DAGVTQSPTHLIKTRGQQVTLRCSPISGHKSVSWYQQVLGQGPQFIFQYYEKEERGRGNFPDRFSARQFPNYSSELNVNALLLGDSALYLCASSSQGDEQYFGPGTRLTVT.